The 7 T cell receptor beta chains given below trace back to one sample, sequenced in a study of shared clonotypes between healthy human individuals (dated by TCRdb to the early 2020s). Library preparation employed the immunoSEQ multiplex PCR assay. The table comes from immuneACCESS by way of TCRdb, which keeps in-frame sequences with V and J called. Part of the clones is missing from these tables; in studies checked, under half for an unresolved V gene and the rest for unknown reasons. Recorded for this sample are a few million clones; 90% to 95% of them occurred a single time. The ten largest account for 0.35% to 0.5% of the sample. Sequenced input: naive CD4+ T cells from PBMCs. In the paper's terms, the cell subset or site label means: CD45RA+ positively selected. These receptors all come from a man between 18 and 35 years old in good health. Some clones in this sample may be carry-over from other donors' samples.

The chain couples TRBV2 to TRBJ1-4, with D possibly matching TRBD1 (6 bases). V lost 7 bases to trimming and J lost 8 bases, with 20 bases between them. The CDR3 loop spans 15 amino acids. CDR1 is SNHLY and CDR2 is FYNNEI in the germline V gene. The CDR3 nucleotides read TGTGCCAGCACCCGGGGGGGGCCAGGACAAGAAAAACTGTTTTTT. It translates to CASTRGGPGQEKLFF.

The rearrangement joins TRBV5-4 to TRBJ2-5, with TRBD2 matching over 7 bases. CDR1 SGHNT and CDR2 YYREEE come from the germline V gene (reference sequence). The CDR3 has 17 residues. V gave up 4 bases and J gave up 0 bases; unmatched junction bases: 12. The CDR3 DNA reads as TGTGCCAGCAGCCAAGATTTGAGAGCGGGGAACCAAGAGACCCAGTACTTC. It specifies CASSQDLRAGNQETQYF.

V is TRBV6-5 and J is TRBJ1-3; 7 bases are shared with TRBD1. J gave up 5 bases and V 4 bases, and 8 bases lay outside the gene matches. The germline CDR1 and CDR2 sequences are MNHEY and SVGAGI. There are 15 residues in the CDR3. The CDR3 coding sequence is TGTGCCAGCAGTTCAGGGACAGATAGAAGAAACACCATATATTTT. Translating gives CASSSGTDRRNTIYF.

This clone was counted between two and nine times. This CDR3 is also generated by other DNA sequences in the sample. The genes are TRBV30 and TRBJ2-5; D is perhaps TRBD1 or TRBD2 (5 bases each). The CDR3 is made up of 13 amino acids. Deletions cut 3 bases from V and 3 bases from J, with 11 bases between. From germline, CDR1 is GTSNPN and CDR2 SVGIG (reference sequence). DNA of the CDR3: TGTGCCTGGAGCTTTGGGGGTGAAGAGACCCAGTACTTC. Translated, it gives CAWSFGGEETQYF.

The chain is built from TRBV28 and TRBJ1-2; D is uncertain. The CDR3 is 13 amino acids. Germline V gives CDR1 MDHEN, CDR2 SYDVKM. The V end lost 2 bases, the J end lost 4 bases, and 8 bases lay between the germline ends. CDR3 amino acids: CASSLATTYGYTF. For the CDR3, the DNA is TGTGCCAGCAGTTTAGCAACCACCTATGGCTACACCTTC.

The rearrangement uses TRBV6-5 and TRBJ1-2, with unresolved D. This CDR3 contains 12 residues. Trimming shortened V by 7 bases and J by 2 bases, and 8 bases separated the two germline ends. Germline CDR1 MNHEY, CDR2 SVGAGI. CDR3 nucleotides: TGTGCCAGCACTTCACTCAACTATGGCTACACCTTC. Amino acids: CASTSLNYGYTF.

V gene TRBV5-4 combines with J gene TRBJ2-7; 7 bases match TRBD2. Germline CDR1 and CDR2: SGHNT and YYREEE (reference sequence). CDR3 length equals 15 residues. With V trimmed by 3 bases and J by 2 bases, 8 bases remained unmatched. CDR3 sequence: CASSSGTTSPYEQYF. DNA of the CDR3: TGTGCCAGCAGCTCGGGGACTACCTCCCCCTACGAGCAGTACTTC.